The 14 T cell receptor beta chains reported below all come from one sample, sequenced in a study of early T cells in non-severe SARS-CoV-2 infection. TCRdb ran MiXCR on the 5' RACE reads and lists one entry per CDR3 protein. The data show some 82,000 distinct CDR3 sequences, over 9.5% seen once. Sequencing was performed on whole blood, taken at baseline. These receptors were obtained from an adult who was a healthcare worker with PCR-confirmed SARS-CoV-2 infection or an uninfected control (not recorded which).

This clonotype has just a few counts. The CDR3 bases are TGTGCCAGCAGCCAAGACGGGTTAGCGGGAGGTAGCTCCTACAATGAGCAGTTCTTC. Residues: CASSQDGLAGGSSYNEQFF. The chain has TRBV3-1 and TRBJ2-1, with 10 bases lining up with TRBD2. The V gene end was trimmed by 0 bases and the J gene end by 0 bases; junction bases not matched to a gene: 8. The CDR3 consists of 19 residues. The germline gives CDR1 LGHDT, CDR2 YNNKEL (reference sequence).

This clonotype was counted between two and nine times. V usage is TRBV20-1 and J usage is TRBJ1-1; D ambiguous. V lost 5 bases, J lost 0 bases, and 16 bases lay in between. Germline assignment: CDR1 DFQATT and CDR2 SNEGSKA (reference sequence). This CDR3 comprises 15 residues. The DNA for the CDR3 is TGCAGTGCTTTCCGCCCGGGAACAGTGAACACTGAAGCTTTCTTT. Translated: CSAFRPGTVNTEAFF.

CDR3 in DNA: TGTGCCAGCAGCCCAGAGGGGACAGGCCCGGGACCCCTCCACTTT. Translating it yields CASSPEGTGPGPLHF. The chain couples TRBV7-2 to TRBJ1-6, with TRBD1 matching over 8 bases. CDR3 length: 15 amino acids. The J segment lost 12 bases and the V segment lost 5 bases, leaving 12 bases of the junction unmatched. Germline V gives CDR1 SGHTA, CDR2 FQGNSA.

This clonotype was seen a handful of times. The gene calls are TRBV7-2 and TRBJ2-1, with 7 positions matching TRBD2. CDR3 size: 15 residues. Trimming at V came to 6 bases and at J to 2 bases, leaving 7 bases not matched to a gene. Germline V gene lookup returns CDR1 SGHTA and CDR2 FQGNSA. The CDR3 region is CASRLSGAPYNEQFF. The CDR3 nucleotides are TGTGCCAGCAGACTAAGCGGGGCCCCCTACAATGAGCAGTTCTTC.

This clonotype has ten or more counts. The V call is TRBV7-6, the J call TRBJ2-5; 8 bases map to TRBD2. CDR1 is SGHVS, CDR2 FNYEAQ, per germline. Trimming took 1 base from V and 11 from J; bases not matched to a gene: 15. CDR3 length: 16 amino acids. CDR3 in DNA: TGTGCCAGCAGCTTAGTTGCTGGGAACCGGGAGGGGACTCAGTACTTC. Residues: CASSLVAGNREGTQYF.

This clonotype was seen only a few times. CDR3 in amino acids: CASSLGGVETQYF. CDR3 sequence (DNA): TGTGCCAGCAGCTTAGGGGGGGTCGAGACCCAGTACTTC. This rearrangement joins TRBV11-2 to TRBJ2-5; D might be TRBD2 (6 bases). Trimming took off 1 base at V and 5 bases at J, with 8 bases between the two ends. This CDR3 is built from 13 residues. The germline gives CDR1 SGHAT, CDR2 FQNNGV.

The V and J genes are TRBV3-2 and TRBJ2-2; the table assigns TRBD2, which was not confirmed against the DNA. TRBV3-2 is classified as a pseudogene. This CDR3 contains 16 residues. The chain's CDR3 is CASSQVRAGSTGELFF. CDR3 in DNA: TGTGCCAGCAGCCAAGTGAGGGCAGGGTCCACCGGGGAGCTGTTTTTT.

The chain uses TRBV12-3 or TRBV12-4 and TRBJ2-2; a possible D gene is TRBD2 (6 bases). The CDR3 has 20 residues. V lost 4 bases to trimming and J lost 1 base, with 25 bases between them. The CDR3 DNA reads as TGTGCCAGCAGTTCCCCCCCCATGAGGGCGGGACCCCAGAACACCGGGGAGCTGTTTTTT. Translated: CASSSPPMRAGPQNTGELFF.

The CDR3 nucleotides read TGCAGTGCTTCCTTGGACGGCAATGAGCAGTTCTTC. Its translation: CSASLDGNEQFF. V gene TRBV20-1 combines with J gene TRBJ2-1; D is unclear. The CDR3 loop spans 12 amino acids. Trimming removed 5 bases at V and 6 bases at J, with 11 bases between. In germline, CDR1 is DFQATT, CDR2 SNEGSKA (reference sequence).

At least ten counts were recorded for this clonotype. The genes are TRBV29-1 and TRBJ2-1; 9 positions agree with TRBD2. The CDR3 is 15 residues long. J gave up 9 bases and V 4 bases, and 13 bases lay outside the gene matches. CDR1 SQVTM and CDR2 ANQGSEA come from the germline V gene. CDR3 DNA sequence: TGCAGCGTTGTCCTACTAGCGGGCCCTGGCGTTGAGCAGTTCTTC. This translates into CSVVLLAGPGVEQFF.

This clonotype was observed a handful of times. The CDR3 region is CASTFGRIGTVTDTQYF. CDR3 DNA: TGTGCCAGCACCTTCGGCCGGATTGGGACAGTCACAGATACGCAGTATTTT. The genes are TRBV28 and TRBJ2-3, with TRBD1 matching 7 bases. Germline-derived CDR1 and CDR2 are MDHEN and SYDVKM. Losses at the gene ends were 7 bases for V and 2 bases for J; bases not matched to a gene: 15. This CDR3 comprises 17 residues. The variable domain in full, with the rest retrieved from reference TRBV28 and TRBJ2-3, is DVKVTQSSRYLVKRTGEKVFLECVQDMDHENMFWYRQDPGLGLRLIYFSYDVKMKEKGDIPEGYSVSREKKERFSLILESASTNQTSMYLCASTFGRIGTVTDTQYFGPGTRLTVL.

This clonotype was counted between two and nine times. The rearrangement links TRBV30 to TRBJ1-2, with 8 bases identical to TRBD1. The junction had 1 base not matched to a gene; V was cut back by 0 bases and J by 4 bases. This CDR3 has 13 residues. Germline CDR1 and CDR2: GTSNPN and SVGIG (reference sequence). CDR3 nucleotides: TGTGCCTGGAGTGTACAGGGGGTCTATGGCTACACCTTC. It specifies CAWSVQGVYGYTF.

The J gene is TRBJ2-7, the V gene TRBV7-6, with D perhaps TRBD1 (6 bases). The CDR3 length is 15 residues. Germline V gene lookup returns CDR1 SGHVS and CDR2 FNYEAQ. Trimming took off 7 bases at V and 5 bases at J, with 21 bases between the two ends. CDR3 sequence: CASTSLRDMTNEQYF. The CDR3 nucleotides are TGTGCCAGCACCTCACTCCGGGACATGACCAACGAGCAGTACTTC.

In DNA form, the CDR3 reads TGTGCCAGCAGTGAATTCCGGGGCGGACATGAAAAACTGTTTTTT. It specifies CASSEFRGGHEKLFF. The genes are TRBV25-1 and TRBJ1-4; D is possibly TRBD1 (5 bases). Trimming took 1 base from V and 6 from J, leaving 12 bases between them. Germline CDR1 MGHDK, CDR2 SYGVNS. The CDR3 runs to 15 residues.